This TCR beta chain appears in the sequencing data of a study of molecular identifiers for immune sequencing clone quantification. Study-wide findings and caveats: A single cell's spiked Jurkat TCR RNA was reportedly detectable among about a million naive cells.

V lost 3 bases, J lost 8 bases, and 16 bases lay in between. The CDR3 is made up of 15 amino acids. Details on this clonotype: What it binds is unknown.

In preparing bulk TCR libraries, previously described methods and listed TCR primers were used. A single record per CDR3 protein comes from TCRdb applying MiXCR to the PCR reads. The sample consists of some 320,000 distinct CDR3 sequences, roughly 23% of them appearing once. The clonotype was recovered from a human donor in good health. Some libraries in this study had Jurkat cell RNA spiked in. The sample consisted of naive CD8+ T cells from blood, with Jurkat cell RNA spiked in. The subset was: FACS-sorted CD8+CD4-CCR7+CD45RA+ naive T cells. This chain uses TRBV12-3 or TRBV12-4 with TRBJ1-4; D unclear. In DNA form, the CDR3 reads TGTGCCAGCAGTTTGGGTTTACAGCTGGGGGAAAAACTGTTTTTT. Translation gives CASSLGLQLGEKLFF.